This T cell receptor beta chain was recorded in a study of beta chain features in type 1 diabetes. Via CD45RO/CCR7/CD25/CD127/CD95/CD27, cells of the CD4+ naive, central memory, regulatory and stem cell-like memory subsets were sorted. This clone was detected ten times or more. Its antigen is currently unknown. The sequenced template was cDNA made from the entire isolated RNA. Profiling relied on immunoSEQ multiplex PCR, and the TCRdb table lists in-frame clones only, not all of them. This sample carries about 320,000 clones, roughly 15% of them seen once, and the ten largest clones take more than 6.5%. Findings and caveats of the study: Possible PCR preference for shorter templates applied equally to patients and controls. Shorter TCRB CDR3s, moderately but significantly so, marked every one of the four CD4+ subsets in Type 1 diabetes patients. VDJ junctions from patients with type 1 diabetes contained fewer insertions and more deletions.

Sequencing was done on a sample of central memory CD4+ T cells from blood. This clonotype was sampled from a man aged 30 to 39 in good health.

CDR3 loop: CASSQGGGGVAGELFF. The CDR3 DNA reads TGCGCCAGCAGCCAAGGAGGAGGAGGGGTAGCCGGGGAGCTGTTTTTT. The chain uses TRBV4-3 and TRBJ2-2; TRBD2 might be the D (6 bases). The V end lost 1 base, the J end lost 6 bases, and 15 bases lay between the germline ends. This CDR3 has 16 amino acids. Germline lookup yields CDR1 LGHNA and CDR2 YSLEER.